The present T cell receptor beta chain was sequenced within a study of cytomegalovirus exposure and HLA in healthy donors. Whole-study context: Membership in the Caucasian-associated ancestry cluster was found for around 85% of around 380 genotyped donors.

Of note for this clone: Its antigen is not known.

General study results and limits: Through in vitro validation, a few CMV-associated chains were shown to be specific for CMV antigens.

A multiplex PCR was run with 60 Vbeta primers and 13 Jbeta primers. TCRdb keeps only in-frame clones here, not all; method: immunoSEQ multiplex PCR. The data hold under 200,000 clones, with about 70% observed a single time. V lost 5 bases to trimming and J lost 2 bases; unmatched junction nucleotides: 4. This CDR3 has 16 amino acids. CDR1 SGHVS and CDR2 FQNEAQ come from the germline V gene. Each donor was nominally healthy when sampled (though unrecorded immune exposures were likely). The V and J genes are TRBV7-8 and TRBJ2-5, with 14 positions matching TRBD2. This TCR came from a woman aged 25 to 39 in good health and CMV-seronegative. Sequenced input: PBMCs. CDR3 residues: CASSRGTSGGQETQYF. CDR3 DNA sequence: TGTGCCAGCAGCAGGGGGACTAGCGGGGGTCAAGAGACCCAGTACTTC.